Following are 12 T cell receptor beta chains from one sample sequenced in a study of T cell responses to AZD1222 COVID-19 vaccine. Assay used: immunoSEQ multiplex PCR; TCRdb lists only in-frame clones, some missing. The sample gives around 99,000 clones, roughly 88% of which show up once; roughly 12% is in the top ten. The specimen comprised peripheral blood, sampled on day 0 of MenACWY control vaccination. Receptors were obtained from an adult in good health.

The CDR3 protein is CAWSVPRTGGKQPQHF. The CDR3 DNA sequence: TGTGCCTGGAGTGTACCCCGGACAGGTGGAAAGCAGCCCCAGCATTTT. This chain connects TRBV30 to TRBJ1-5, with TRBD1 matching over 7 bases. Germline CDR1 reads GTSNPN; CDR2 reads SVGIG (reference sequence). The trim removed 0 bases at V and 7 bases at J, leaving 12 bases unmatched. The CDR3 is 16 amino acids.

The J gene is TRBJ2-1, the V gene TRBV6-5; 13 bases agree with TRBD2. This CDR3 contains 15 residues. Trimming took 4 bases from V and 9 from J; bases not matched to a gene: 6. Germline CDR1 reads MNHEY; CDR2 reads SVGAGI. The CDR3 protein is CASSSPGLAGTEQFF. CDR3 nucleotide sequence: TGTGCCAGCAGTTCTCCGGGACTAGCGGGGACTGAGCAGTTCTTC.

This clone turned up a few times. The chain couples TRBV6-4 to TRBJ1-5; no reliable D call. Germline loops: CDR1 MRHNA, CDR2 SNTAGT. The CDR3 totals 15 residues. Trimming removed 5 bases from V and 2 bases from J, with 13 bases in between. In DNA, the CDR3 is TGTGCCAGCAGTAGGACCGGGGATGGCAATCAGCCCCAGCATTTT. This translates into CASSRTGDGNQPQHF.

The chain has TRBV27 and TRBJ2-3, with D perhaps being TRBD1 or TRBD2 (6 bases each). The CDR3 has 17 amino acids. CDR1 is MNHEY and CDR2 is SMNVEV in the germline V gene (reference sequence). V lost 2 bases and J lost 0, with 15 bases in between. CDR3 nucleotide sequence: TGTGCCAGCAGTTTAAATAGGGGGGCAGCCAGCACAGATACGCAGTATTTT. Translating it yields CASSLNRGAASTDTQYF.

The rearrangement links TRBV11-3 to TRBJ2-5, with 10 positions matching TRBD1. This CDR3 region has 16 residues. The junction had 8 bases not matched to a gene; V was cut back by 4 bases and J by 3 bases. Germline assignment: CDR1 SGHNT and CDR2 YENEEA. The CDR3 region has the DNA TGTGCCAGCAGCTCTCGACAGGGGGCTGGGGAAGAGACCCAGTACTTC. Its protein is CASSSRQGAGEETQYF.

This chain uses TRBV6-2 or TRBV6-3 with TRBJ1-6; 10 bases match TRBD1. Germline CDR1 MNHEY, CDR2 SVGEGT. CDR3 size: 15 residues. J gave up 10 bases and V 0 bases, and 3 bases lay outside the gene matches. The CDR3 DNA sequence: TGTGCCAGCAGTTACTCGACAGGGGGCGAATCACCCCTCCACTTT. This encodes CASSYSTGGESPLHF.

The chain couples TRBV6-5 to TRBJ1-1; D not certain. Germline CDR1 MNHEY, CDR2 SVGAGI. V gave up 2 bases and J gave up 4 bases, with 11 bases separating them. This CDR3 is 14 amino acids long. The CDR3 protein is CASSYTPLSTEAFF. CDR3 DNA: TGTGCCAGCAGTTACACTCCCCTTAGCACTGAAGCTTTCTTT.

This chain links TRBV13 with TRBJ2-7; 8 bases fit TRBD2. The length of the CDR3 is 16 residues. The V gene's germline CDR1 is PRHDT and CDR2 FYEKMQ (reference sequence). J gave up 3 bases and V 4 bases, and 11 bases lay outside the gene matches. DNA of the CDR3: TGTGCCAGCAGCTCCCGACGGGGGGGGCGATACTACGAGCAGTACTTC. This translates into CASSSRRGGRYYEQYF.

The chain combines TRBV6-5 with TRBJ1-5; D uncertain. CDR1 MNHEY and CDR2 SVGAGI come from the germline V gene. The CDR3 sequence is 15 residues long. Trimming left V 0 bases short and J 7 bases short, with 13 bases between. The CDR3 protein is CASSYSSGFPQPQHF. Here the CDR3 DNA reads TGTGCCAGCAGTTACTCGTCGGGGTTTCCCCAGCCCCAGCATTTT.

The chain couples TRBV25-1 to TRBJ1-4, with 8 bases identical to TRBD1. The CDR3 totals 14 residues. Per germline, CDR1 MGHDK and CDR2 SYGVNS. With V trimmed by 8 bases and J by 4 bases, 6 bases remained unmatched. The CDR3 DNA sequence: TGTGCCAGCGGCCCAGGGGGCTTTAATGAAAAACTGTTTTTT. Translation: CASGPGGFNEKLFF.

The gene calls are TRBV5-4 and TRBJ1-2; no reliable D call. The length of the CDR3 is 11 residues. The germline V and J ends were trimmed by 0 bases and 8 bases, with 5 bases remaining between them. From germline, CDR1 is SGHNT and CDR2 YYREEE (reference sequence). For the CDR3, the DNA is TGTGCCAGCAGCTTGGCCTCCGGCTACACCTTC. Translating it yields CASSLASGYTF.

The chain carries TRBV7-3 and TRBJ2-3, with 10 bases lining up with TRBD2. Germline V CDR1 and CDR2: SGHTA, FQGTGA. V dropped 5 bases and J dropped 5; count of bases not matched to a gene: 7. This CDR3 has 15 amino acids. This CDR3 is CASSISGGAIDTQYF. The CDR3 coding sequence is TGTGCCAGCAGCATAAGCGGGGGGGCCATAGATACGCAGTATTTT.